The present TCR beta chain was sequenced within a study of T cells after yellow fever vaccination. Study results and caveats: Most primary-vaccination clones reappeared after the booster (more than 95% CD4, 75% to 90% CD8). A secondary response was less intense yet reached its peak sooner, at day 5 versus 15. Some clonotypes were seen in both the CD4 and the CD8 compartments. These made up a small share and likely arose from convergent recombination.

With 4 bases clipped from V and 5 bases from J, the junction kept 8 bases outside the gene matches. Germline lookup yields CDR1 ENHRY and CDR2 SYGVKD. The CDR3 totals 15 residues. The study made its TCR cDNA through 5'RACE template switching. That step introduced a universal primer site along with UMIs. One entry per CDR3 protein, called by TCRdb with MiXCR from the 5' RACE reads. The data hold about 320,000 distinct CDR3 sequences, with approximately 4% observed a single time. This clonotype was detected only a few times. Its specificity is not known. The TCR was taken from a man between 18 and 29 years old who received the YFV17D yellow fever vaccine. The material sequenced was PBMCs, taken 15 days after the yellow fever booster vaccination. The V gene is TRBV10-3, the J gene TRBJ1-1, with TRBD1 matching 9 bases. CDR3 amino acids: CAISVIQGARTEAFF. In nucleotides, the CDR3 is TGTGCCATCAGTGTAATACAGGGGGCGCGGACTGAAGCTTTCTTT.